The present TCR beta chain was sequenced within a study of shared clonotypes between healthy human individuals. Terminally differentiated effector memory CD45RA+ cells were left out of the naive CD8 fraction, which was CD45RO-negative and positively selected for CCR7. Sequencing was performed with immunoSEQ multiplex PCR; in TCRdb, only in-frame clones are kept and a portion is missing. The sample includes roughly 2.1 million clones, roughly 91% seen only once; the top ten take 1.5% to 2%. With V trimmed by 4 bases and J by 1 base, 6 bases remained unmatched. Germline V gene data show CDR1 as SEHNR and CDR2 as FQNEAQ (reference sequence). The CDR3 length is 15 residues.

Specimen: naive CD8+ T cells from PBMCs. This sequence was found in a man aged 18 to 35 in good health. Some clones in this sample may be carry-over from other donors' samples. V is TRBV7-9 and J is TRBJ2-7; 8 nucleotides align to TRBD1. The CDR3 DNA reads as TGTGCCAGCAGCTCAACAGGGGGGAGTTCCTACGAGCAGTACTTC. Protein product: CASSSTGGSSYEQYF.